Described below is a single T cell receptor (beta chain) sequence and its context. Its antigen is currently unknown. This sample was included in a study of cytomegalovirus exposure and HLA in healthy donors. This CDR3 has 17 amino acids. The PCR used 60 Vbeta and 13 Jbeta primers. TCRdb keeps only in-frame clones here, not all; method: immunoSEQ multiplex PCR. Counted here are 180,000 or so clones, 76% occurring once; the ten biggest clones make up roughly 0.82%. Regarding the study as a whole: Rarity characterized most TCR sequences, yet some public TCRs appeared in many donors. Some highly shared sequence variants likely arose as a pipeline artifact. Trimming of TCR beta V- and J-genes showed a link, identified in a later analysis, to a missense DCLRE1C variant. In an earlier analysis, in some 500 donors, most V segments appeared productive either ~87% or ~30% of the time.

The rearrangement uses TRBV21-1 and TRBJ2-5; the table gives TRBD1 as D, unverified against the DNA. The assigned J gene may be wrong: the sequence end matches TRBJ2-7 better. TRBV21-1 is termed a pseudogene. The sequenced material came from PBMCs. The receptor was isolated from a female donor in good health and CMV-seronegative. CDR3 in DNA: TGTGCCAGCAGCATGAACCCCCAGGCAGTATGCCCCTACGAGCAGTACTTC. Translating it yields CASSMNPQAVCPYEQYF.